Judged by abundance, the clone carrying this TCR beta chain is medium-sized. This entry is derived from a study of immune reconstitution after stem cell transplant in scleroderma. TCRdb re-analysed the RT-PCR reads in MiXCR, keeping a single row per CDR3 protein. The sample lists approximately 2,000 distinct CDR3 sequences, roughly 15% occurring once. This material was obtained before or after autologous hematopoietic stem cell transplantation (not recorded which). This TCR was sampled from a female donor with systemic sclerosis.

CDR3 in amino acids: CASSLGQMNTEAFF. The CDR3 nucleotides read TGCGCCAGCAGCTTGGGTCAGATGAACACTGAAGCTTTCTTT. This chain links TRBV5-1 with TRBJ1-1; the D is unclear. CDR1 SGHRS and CDR2 YFSETQ come from the germline V gene. Trimming shortened V by 0 bases and J by 0 bases, and 6 bases separated the two germline ends. This CDR3 is built from 14 residues. Based on the CDR3 plus reference TRBV5-1 and TRBJ1-1, the full variable domain is KAGVTQTPRYLIKTRGQQVTLSCSPISGHRSVSWYQQTPGQGLQFLFEYFSETQRNKGNFPGRFSGRQFSNSRSEMNVSTLELGDSALYLCASSLGQMNTEAFFGQGTRLTVV.